This TCR beta chain was profiled in a study of cytomegalovirus exposure and HLA in healthy donors (dated by TCRdb to about 2017). Regarding the study in general: According to a later analysis, the roughly 120 validation repertoires were produced on the same platform as the 666 repertoires of the first cohort. In addition to the first cohort of 666 subjects, a separate validation cohort of approximately 130 different subjects was used. High-throughput TCR immunosequencing, statistical association of individual TCRs with disease status, and machine learning were combined to predict cytomegalovirus infection status. The study aimed to test whether signatures of past pathogen exposure could be identified by cataloging public T cell receptors.

V and J lose 6 bases and 3 bases, and a span of 18 bases separates them. Including cysteine and phenylalanine, the CDR3 has 15 amino acids. CDR3 DNA only is kept here, 45 bases in frame from base 1. CDR1 MNHNS and CDR2 SASEGT are derived from the germline V gene. The paper as a whole reports these results and caveats: A later analysis had no HLA typing for the validation cohort, so co-occurrence there was scored across all 120 repertoires. Across donors, most TCR sequences were observed very rarely, whereas some public TCRs were present in many individuals. The classifier was reported to diagnose cytomegalovirus status with high specificity and sensitivity in both the original and validation cohorts. A total of about 180 TCR beta chains were listed by the study as associated with cytomegalovirus. It was suggested by the authors that the approach could potentially be generalized to other disease states and immunological phenotypes. In vitro tests confirmed that a few of the cytomegalovirus-associated TCR beta chains recognize cytomegalovirus antigens. In a later analysis, TCRs clustered in the first cohort were found to also tend to co-occur in the approximately 120 validation repertoires, with about 93% of cluster scores above 0.

This clone was detected a few times. There is no known antigen for this receptor. The record has no base qualities; no much larger clone is one base away. Libraries were constructed by the immunoSEQ multiplex PCR assay. The source study handled its data this way. A statistical classification framework was developed to diagnose cytomegalovirus status using the catalog of TCR beta chain sequences. TCRdb stores this immuneACCESS table with in-frame sequences only. Part of the clones is absent; in the studies checked, under half of the shortfall reflects unresolved V genes, and no reason is known for the rest. V, J and clone size derive from that table, while D and trimming were established from the DNA sequence. Recorded for this sample are over 150,000 clones; 70% to 90% of them occurred a single time. The ten largest clones capture around 2.1% of the sample. Separate from the approximately 700-subject first cohort, the validation cohort of 120 subjects was the group to which the donors belonged.

Sequences were obtained from PBMCs. Recombination linked TRBV6-1 to TRBJ2-7, with TRBD2 tentatively as D gene (6 bases match). The source of this sequence is a human donor in good health. CDR3 loop: CASSPRSGLFYEQYF. The bases read TGTGCCAGCAGCCCCCGTAGCGGTCTATTCTACGAGCAGTACTTC.